The 3 T cell receptor beta chains below all came from one sample that was sequenced in a study of tumor-infiltrating lymphocytes in primary liver carcinoma. TCR beta cDNA was reverse-transcribed from roughly 0.45 ug of total RNA. The reaction used a constant-region primer and ProtoScript II reverse transcriptase. Library construction for TCR beta comprised three nested multiplex PCR rounds performed with slightly modified ARM-PCR. Primers for the first two PCR rounds were TRBV1-TRBV30 forward primers and a C-beta reverse primer (about 9 cycles per round). Each CDR3 protein gets one entry after TCRdb re-called the multiplex PCR reads with MiXCR. The sample shows about 110,000 distinct CDR3 sequences, approximately 78% of them seen only once. Starting material for RNA and DNA co-extraction consisted of about 17-34 mg of unsorted bulk tissue. The material sequenced was liver tumor tissue from sampling region 3. Described subset: tumor region T3, left-lateral pole. The origin of the receptors is a man aged 40-49 years with primary liver carcinoma and hepatitis B virus infection.

Concerning this clonotype itself: An end of the junction differs from the germline gene, which may be a read error. As DNA, the CDR3 is TGTGCCATCAGTGAGCAGCAGGGGAACACCGGGGTGCTGTTTTTT. Protein sequence: CAISEQQGNTGVLFF. The chain recombines TRBV10-3 with TRBJ2-2; TRBD1 is a possible D gene (6 bases). CDR3 length: 15 amino acids. Germline assignment: CDR1 ENHRY and CDR2 SYGVKD.

This clonotype was counted once. This could be a read error, since a much larger clone is one nucleotide away. The chain joins TRBV7-3 to TRBJ2-5; no definite D call. Germline assignment: CDR1 SGHTA and CDR2 FQGTGA. The CDR3 loop spans 13 amino acids. Trimming took off 1 base at V and 7 bases at J, with 10 bases between the two ends. The CDR3 region has the DNA TGTGCCAGCAGCTTAAACCAAATTGGGACCCAGTACTTC. This encodes CASSLNQIGTQYF.

Comment on this clonotype: At one end the junction does not follow the germline gene, possibly because of a read error. The chain has TRBV12-3 or TRBV12-4 and TRBJ2-4, with D possibly matching TRBD1 (6 bases). This CDR3 is built from 16 residues. The CDR3 bases are TGTGCTAGCAGTTTCCGAAGTCTGGGGGCCAAAAACATCCAGTACTTC. Its protein is CASSFRSLGAKNIQYF.